This entry lists 27 T cell receptor beta chains sequenced from one sample in a study of OX40 agonist ivuxolimab in advanced cancers. Data came from immunoSEQ multiplex PCR; TCRdb stores just in-frame clones and leaves some out. The sample lists about 120,000 clones, around 87% occurring once. This sample comprised CD4+ or CD8+ T cells sorted from blood, obtained in a trial of the OX40 agonist ivuxolimab. These receptors all stem from an adult with an advanced solid tumor such as melanoma, head and neck, liver or kidney cancer.

The rearrangement joins TRBV30 to TRBJ1-4, with a tentative D call TRBD1 (6 bases). Germline-derived CDR1 and CDR2 are GTSNPN and SVGIG (reference sequence). V shed 3 bases and J shed 8 bases, with 13 bases lying between them. The CDR3 has 13 amino acids. The CDR3 region is CAWSPRGREKLFF. The CDR3 DNA reads as TGTGCCTGGAGCCCCCGGGGGCGCGAAAAACTGTTTTTT.

The V and J genes are TRBV29-1 and TRBJ2-3, with 8 bases fitting TRBD2. The CDR3 spans 16 residues. J was trimmed by 0 bases and V by 7 bases; bases with no gene match: 12. Germline V CDR1 and CDR2: SQVTM, ANQGSEA. The CDR3 bases are TGCAGCGCGCCCATCGCGGGCGGGGGGAGCACAGATACGCAGTATTTT. It encodes CSAPIAGGGSTDTQYF.

This sequence joins TRBV7-2 and TRBJ1-2, with no clear D. Per the germline V gene, CDR1 is SGHTA and CDR2 is FQGNSA. V was pared by 9 bases and J by 8 bases, with 7 bases between. The length of the CDR3 is 9 residues. The CDR3 reads CARSGGYTF. The CDR3, as DNA: TGTGCCAGGAGCGGCGGCTACACCTTC.

The chain joins TRBV6-1 to TRBJ2-7; 9 bases agree with TRBD1. Trimming took 6 bases from V and 5 from J; bases not matched to a gene: 11. The CDR3 covers 15 residues. Germline V lookup: CDR1 MNHNS, CDR2 SASEGT. This CDR3 is CASRVLDRGTHEQYF. CDR3 in DNA: TGTGCCAGCAGGGTACTGGACAGGGGTACCCACGAGCAGTACTTC.

This rearrangement joins TRBV5-1 to TRBJ1-4; possibly TRBD1 for D (5 bases). Germline V lookup: CDR1 SGHRS, CDR2 YFSETQ. V was cut by 4 bases and J by 3 bases, with 13 bases left in between. The CDR3 runs 15 residues. The CDR3 loop reads CASSGQGGPNEKLFF. In DNA, the CDR3 is TGCGCCAGCAGCGGTCAGGGAGGCCCTAATGAAAAACTGTTTTTT. Complete variable domain (other parts from reference TRBV5-1 and TRBJ1-4): KAGVTQTPRYLIKTRGQQVTLSCSPISGHRSVSWYQQTPGQGLQFLFEYFSETQRNKGNFPGRFSGRQFSNSRSEMNVSTLELGDSALYLCASSGQGGPNEKLFFGSGTQLSVL.

The chain is built from TRBV30 and TRBJ1-5; 8 bases align to TRBD1. V was clipped by 3 bases and J by 4 bases; unmatched bases: 8. The CDR3 totals 15 residues. Looked up from germline, CDR1 is GTSNPN and CDR2 is SVGIG (reference sequence). The CDR3 here is CAWRSGGAGNQPQHF. CDR3 sequence (DNA): TGTGCCTGGAGATCAGGGGGCGCGGGGAATCAGCCCCAGCATTTT.

J is TRBJ2-5 and V is TRBV7-9; maybe TRBD2 (5 bases). The ends were cut back, 7 bases at V and 3 bases at J, with 18 bases in the middle. The CDR3 covers 15 residues. Germline values: CDR1 SEHNR, CDR2 FQNEAQ (reference sequence). The CDR3: CASTRQATTEETQYF. CDR3 DNA: TGTGCCAGCACCCGACAAGCGACTACCGAAGAGACCCAGTACTTC.

V and J are TRBV6-4 and TRBJ2-1; 10 nucleotides align to TRBD2. This CDR3 region has 16 residues. Germline loops: CDR1 MRHNA, CDR2 SNTAGT. V lost 6 bases to trimming and J lost 9 bases; unmatched junction nucleotides: 14. The CDR3 DNA sequence: TGTGCCAGCAGCCTAGATGGAGCGGGGGGGCCGGGTGAGCAGTTCTTC. It codes for CASSLDGAGGPGEQFF.

In this sample, this clone turned up once. The CDR3 reads CASSPGGGQPQHF. CDR3 nucleotides: TGTGCCAGCAGTCCGGGGGGTGGCCAGCCCCAGCATTTT. V is TRBV6-4 and J is TRBJ1-5; a possible D gene is TRBD1 (5 bases). Trimming shortened V by 5 bases and J by 7 bases, and 12 bases separated the two germline ends. This CDR3 has 13 residues. Germline loops: CDR1 MRHNA, CDR2 SNTAGT.

The V and J genes are TRBV21-1 and TRBJ2-5; the table calls TRBD2, which could not be checked here. TRBV21-1 is a pseudogene segment. The length of the CDR3 is 12 residues. In DNA form, the CDR3 reads TGTGCCAGCAGCCTCGCGGGAAAGACCCAGTACTTC. Protein: CASSLAGKTQYF.

This clone was counted once. The J gene is TRBJ2-1, the V gene TRBV5-4; TRBD2 matches 12 bases. In germline, CDR1 is SGHNT, CDR2 YYREEE (reference sequence). This CDR3 is 14 amino acids long. V shed 4 bases, J shed 9 bases, and the junction held 5 bases outside the gene matches. The CDR3: CASSPQGLAGEQFF. The CDR3 nucleotides read TGTGCCAGCAGCCCGCAGGGACTAGCGGGTGAGCAGTTCTTC.

The chain is built from TRBV6-6 and TRBJ1-6; no reliable D call. This CDR3 is 11 amino acids long. Germline-derived CDR1 and CDR2 are MNHNY and SVGAGI (reference sequence). V was trimmed by 7 bases and J by 7 bases, leaving 5 bases between them. The CDR3 reads CASTENSPLHF. The DNA of the CDR3 is TGTGCCAGCACCGAGAATTCACCCCTCCACTTT.

The chain has TRBV6-4 and TRBJ2-1; D may correspond to TRBD1 or TRBD2 (5 bases each). Germline CDR1 reads MRHNA; CDR2 reads SNTAGT. The CDR3 length is 15 residues. V dropped 6 bases and J dropped 0 bases, with 12 bases sitting between them. This CDR3 is CASSSLGGSYNEQFF. CDR3 DNA sequence: TGTGCCAGCAGCTCTCTTGGGGGCTCCTACAATGAGCAGTTCTTC.

J is TRBJ1-6 and V is TRBV7-8, with no clear D. The CDR3 spans 15 residues. V lost 2 bases to trimming and J lost 6 bases, with 11 bases between them. Germline-derived CDR1 and CDR2 are SGHVS and FQNEAQ. CDR3 protein: CASSLSAHINSPLHF. The CDR3 DNA sequence: TGTGCCAGCAGCTTATCAGCGCACATTAATTCACCCCTCCACTTT.

The rearrangement links TRBV5-4 to TRBJ2-5; 10 positions agree with TRBD2. This CDR3 is 14 amino acids long. The V gene's germline CDR1 is SGHNT and CDR2 YYREEE (reference sequence). V was pared by 4 bases and J by 5 bases, with 5 bases of the junction left unmatched. The CDR3 DNA sequence: TGTGCCAGCAGCGTGCCTAGCGGGGGTGAGACCCAGTACTTC. It yields the protein CASSVPSGGETQYF. The whole variable domain, filled in from reference TRBV5-4 and TRBJ2-5, reads ETGVTQSPTHLIKTRGQQVTLRCSSQSGHNTVSWYQQALGQGPQFIFQYYREEENGRGNFPPRFSGLQFPNYSSELNVNALELDDSALYLCASSVPSGGETQYFGPGTRLLVL.

The rearrangement joins TRBV11-2 to TRBJ1-1, with unresolved D. The CDR3 has 15 amino acids. Deletions cut 1 base from V and 5 bases from J, with 14 bases between. Looked up from germline, CDR1 is SGHAT and CDR2 is FQNNGV. The CDR3 is CASSLVTGGATEAFF. CDR3 in DNA: TGTGCCAGCAGCTTAGTGACGGGAGGAGCAACTGAAGCTTTCTTT.

CDR3 nucleotides: TGTGCCAGCGATACAGGGCTATCTGGAAACACCATATATTTT. It specifies CASDTGLSGNTIYF. This chain connects TRBV28 to TRBJ1-3; D is possibly TRBD1 (6 bases). The CDR3 loop spans 14 amino acids. From germline, CDR1 is MDHEN and CDR2 SYDVKM. V lost 8 bases and J lost 1, with 12 bases in between.

The chain recombines TRBV27 with TRBJ1-2; D is unclear. Trimming stripped 6 bases from V and 8 bases from J, with 19 bases between. The CDR3 runs to 14 residues. The germline V gene has CDR1 MNHEY and CDR2 SMNVEV (reference sequence). CDR3 DNA: TGTGCCAGCAGAACGACGGGTCCGCCGTGGGGCTACACCTTC. This encodes CASRTTGPPWGYTF.

The chain joins TRBV9 to TRBJ2-1; D unresolved. The CDR3 runs to 15 residues. Trimming pared 6 bases from V and 0 bases from J, leaving 13 bases between. Germline CDR1 and CDR2: SGDLS and YYNGEE. The DNA of the CDR3 is TGTGCCAGCACCCCGTCCTCGAGCTCCTACAATGAGCAGTTCTTC. It translates to CASTPSSSSYNEQFF.

CDR3 bases: TGCGCCAGCAGCGAAACGACAGGGTCTGGTGAAGCTTTCTTT. Translation gives CASSETTGSGEAFF. The chain recombines TRBV5-1 with TRBJ1-1; 7 bases align to TRBD1. The CDR3 loop spans 14 amino acids. From germline, CDR1 is SGHRS and CDR2 YFSETQ. V shed 4 bases, J shed 7 bases, and the junction held 10 bases outside the gene matches. The complete variable domain, with remaining parts taken from reference TRBV5-1 and TRBJ1-1, reads KAGVTQTPRYLIKTRGQQVTLSCSPISGHRSVSWYQQTPGQGLQFLFEYFSETQRNKGNFPGRFSGRQFSNSRSEMNVSTLELGDSALYLCASSETTGSGEAFFGQGTRLTVV.

This chain joins TRBV4-2 and TRBJ2-5; D may be TRBD2 (5 bases). Germline V CDR1 and CDR2: LGHNA, YNFKEQ. This CDR3 is 14 amino acids long. V lost 0 bases, J lost 6 bases, and 11 bases lay in between. The CDR3 region has the DNA TGTGCCAGCAGCCAAGAATTGGGGAGAAAGACCCAGTACTTC. Translation: CASSQELGRKTQYF.

V and J are TRBV27 and TRBJ1-5; tentatively, D is TRBD1 (5 bases). The V gene lost 5 bases and the J gene lost 7 bases, with 15 bases spanning the gap. Germline V gene sequence: CDR1 MNHEY, CDR2 SMNVEV (reference sequence). The CDR3 is 14 residues long. The CDR3 DNA reads as TGTGCCAGCAGTCAGGCAGGGATAAGACAGCCCCAGCATTTT. Amino acid sequence: CASSQAGIRQPQHF.

The chain carries TRBV4-2 and TRBJ2-5, with D maybe TRBD1 (5 bases). This CDR3 has 15 amino acids. CDR1 is LGHNA and CDR2 is YNFKEQ in the germline V gene. Trimming took off 0 bases at V and 7 bases at J, with 15 bases between the two ends. The CDR3 DNA sequence: TGTGCCAGCAGCCAAGATAGGGCAGGGCTGGGGACCCAGTACTTC. Protein sequence: CASSQDRAGLGTQYF.

For this clone: One junction end disagrees with the germline gene, perhaps due to a read error. This chain links TRBV2 with TRBJ1-1; TRBD1 is a possible D gene (5 bases). Germline values: CDR1 SNHLY, CDR2 FYNNEI. The CDR3 is made up of 13 amino acids. Here the CDR3 DNA reads TGTGCCAGCAGCGAAGGGACGAACACTGAAGCTTTCTTT. Its protein product is CASSEGTNTEAFF.

The genes are TRBV30 and TRBJ2-1; tentatively, D is TRBD1 or TRBD2 (5 bases each). The germline V and J ends were trimmed by 5 bases and 7 bases, with 18 bases remaining between them. In germline, CDR1 is GTSNPN, CDR2 SVGIG (reference sequence). The CDR3 covers 14 residues. CDR3: CAWVKDIGGNEQFF. In DNA, the CDR3 is TGTGCCTGGGTGAAGGATATTGGGGGTAATGAGCAGTTCTTC.

The chain couples TRBV4-3 to TRBJ1-6; D is possibly TRBD1 (5 bases). V lost 2 bases to trimming and J lost 9 bases, with 11 bases between them. This CDR3 is 14 amino acids long. Germline V gene data show CDR1 as LGHNA and CDR2 as YSLEER. DNA for the CDR3: TGCGCCAGCAGCCAAACGTCCGGGGGTTCACCCCTCCACTTT. Protein product: CASSQTSGGSPLHF.

The chain couples TRBV6-5 to TRBJ1-2; 7 nucleotides align to TRBD1. The length of the CDR3 is 15 residues. Germline CDR1 reads MNHEY; CDR2 reads SVGAGI. V trimming: 8 bases; J trimming: 4 bases; junction bases outside the gene matches: 13. The CDR3 region is CASPYPTGNGYGYTF. The CDR3 DNA sequence: TGTGCCAGCCCGTACCCGACAGGGAATGGCTATGGCTACACCTTC.